This T cell receptor (beta chain) comes out of a study of CD4 T cells in relation to SARS-CoV-2 and coronaviruses. CD4+ T cells from unexposed donors were obtained before the COVID-19 pandemic (2011-2018). After roughly ten days of culture, CD4+ T cells were isolated. Half the medium was replaced with IL-2 medium on days 3 and 7. Turning to this clone: Its antigen is undetermined.

This table comes from immunoSEQ multiplex PCR, and its TCRdb copy is limited to in-frame clones, with some not included. The data contain 20,000 to 25,000 clones, roughly four fifths of them singletons. The V end was cut by 1 base, the J end by 0 bases, with 13 bases between. Germline V gene lookup returns CDR1 SGHTA and CDR2 FQGTGA. The CDR3 contains 18 residues. The origin of this receptor is a human donor in good health. The sequenced sample consisted of CD4+ T cells from PBMCs, cultured in vitro. The chain links TRBV7-3 to TRBJ2-6; TRBD1 might be the D (6 bases). For the CDR3, the DNA is TGTGCCAGCAGCTTAAACGCAGGGGACCCCTCTGGGGCCAACGTCCTGACTTTC. It codes for CASSLNAGDPSGANVLTF.